These 2 T cell receptor beta chains were all obtained from the same sample, sequenced in a study of cytomegalovirus exposure and HLA in healthy donors. PCR involved 60 Vbeta and 13 Jbeta primers. Method: immunoSEQ multiplex PCR; TCRdb's copy keeps in-frame clones and lacks some. Here the sample spans roughly 200,000 clones, roughly 8.7% being singletons. Input material: PBMCs. The receptors stem from a woman in her 30s in good health and CMV-seropositive.

The chain uses TRBV5-8 and TRBJ1-5, with D possibly matching TRBD1 (6 bases). Trimming took off 4 bases at V and 6 bases at J, with 14 bases between the two ends. CDR1 SGHTS and CDR2 YDEGEE come from the germline V gene. This CDR3 is 14 amino acids long. As DNA, the CDR3 is TGTGCCAGCAGCATTGGGGACATTTTTCAGCCCCAGCATTTT. Amino acids: CASSIGDIFQPQHF. The complete variable domain, with remaining parts taken from reference TRBV5-8 and TRBJ1-5, reads EAGVTQSPTHLIKTRGQQATLRCSPISGHTSVYWYQQALGLGLQFLLWYDEGEERNRGNFPPRFSGRQFPNYSSELNVNALELEDSALYLCASSIGDIFQPQHFGDGTRLSIL.

The V gene is TRBV4-1, the J gene TRBJ2-5; possible D gene TRBD2, 5 bases. Germline-derived CDR1 and CDR2 are MGHRA and YSYEKL. V was trimmed by 8 bases and J by 2 bases, leaving 15 bases between them. The CDR3 is 14 residues long. The CDR3: CASRDTNPQETQYF. The CDR3 nucleotides read TGCGCCAGCCGGGATACTAACCCACAAGAGACCCAGTACTTC.